Below are 21 T cell receptor beta chains sequenced from a single sample in a study of identical twins. TCRdb re-derived calls from the 5' RACE reads in MiXCR, one entry per CDR3 protein. Here the sample spans some 330,000 distinct CDR3 sequences, around 9% being singletons. Sequences were obtained from naive T cells sorted from blood. The receptor set was obtained from a woman between 50 and 59 years old in good health.

Ten or more counts support this clonotype. The chain combines TRBV30 with TRBJ1-5; tentative D call: TRBD1 (5 bases). CDR3 length equals 13 residues. From germline, CDR1 is GTSNPN and CDR2 SVGIG (reference sequence). The V gene lost 0 bases and the J gene lost 6 bases, with 9 bases spanning the gap. CDR3 region: CAWSVGGVQPQHF. The CDR3 region has the DNA TGTGCCTGGAGTGTAGGAGGGGTTCAGCCCCAGCATTTT. The full variable domain, completed using reference TRBV30 and TRBJ1-5, is SQTIHQWPATLVQPVGSPLSLECTVEGTSNPNLYWYRQAAGRGLQLLFYSVGIGQISSEVPQNLSASRPQDRQFILSSKKLLLSDSGFYLCAWSVGGVQPQHFGDGTRLSIL.

This clonotype was detected ten times or more. The chain carries TRBV5-1 and TRBJ1-4; the D is unclear. The V and J ends lost 0 bases and 1 base respectively, with 4 bases between them. CDR1 SGHRS and CDR2 YFSETQ come from the germline V gene. This CDR3 spans 14 amino acids. The DNA for the CDR3 is TGCGCCAGCAGCTTGGGTGGAACTAATGAAAAACTGTTTTTT. It translates to CASSLGGTNEKLFF.

The chain joins TRBV18 to TRBJ2-7, with D possibly TRBD1 on 6 matching bases. Trimming removed 6 bases from V and 1 base from J, with 13 bases in between. From germline, CDR1 is KGHSH and CDR2 LQKENI. The CDR3 runs to 14 residues. The chain's CDR3 is CASSWTDDSYEQYV. In DNA, the CDR3 is TGTGCCAGCTCCTGGACAGACGATTCCTACGAGCAGTACGTC.

DNA for the CDR3: TGTGCCACTAATCTTCTAGCGGGAGCTAACACCGGGGAGCTGTTTTTT. Its translation is CATNLLAGANTGELFF. This rearrangement joins TRBV24-1 to TRBJ2-2; 10 nucleotides match TRBD2. This CDR3 comprises 16 residues. Germline lookup yields CDR1 KGHDR and CDR2 SFDVKD. The V and J ends lost 10 bases and 2 bases, in that order; junction bases with no gene match: 9.

In DNA, the CDR3 is TGTGCCAGCATTCCTGCCGGGACTAGTAACACCGGGGAGCTGTTTTTT. It translates to CASIPAGTSNTGELFF. This sequence joins TRBV28 and TRBJ2-2; 8 bases agree with TRBD2. The CDR3 runs to 16 residues. Germline V lookup: CDR1 MDHEN, CDR2 SYDVKM. With 7 bases clipped from V and 2 bases from J, the junction kept 9 bases outside the gene matches.

This clonotype was observed a handful of times. The V call is TRBV28, the J call TRBJ1-4; D gene unclear. CDR3 length: 15 amino acids. The V end was cut by 5 bases, the J end by 0 bases, with 10 bases between. In germline, CDR1 is MDHEN, CDR2 SYDVKM. The CDR3 DNA reads as TGTGCCAGCAGTGCCAAAGCTGCAACTAATGAAAAACTGTTTTTT. Amino acids: CASSAKAATNEKLFF. Drawing the rest from reference TRBV28 and TRBJ1-4, the complete variable domain is DVKVTQSSRYLVKRTGEKVFLECVQDMDHENMFWYRQDPGLGLRLIYFSYDVKMKEKGDIPEGYSVSREKKERFSLILESASTNQTSMYLCASSAKAATNEKLFFGSGTQLSVL.

The gene calls are TRBV20-1 and TRBJ1-6; D unresolved. Germline CDR1 and CDR2: DFQATT and SNEGSKA (reference sequence). V was cut by 4 bases and J by 9 bases, with 16 bases left in between. The CDR3 length is 14 residues. The CDR3 DNA reads as TGCAGTGCTATAACCGGACTTCCAATTTCACCCCTCCACTTT. This translates into CSAITGLPISPLHF.

This clonotype has a count of ten or more. The chain is built from TRBV24-1 and TRBJ2-1; D is tentatively TRBD1 or TRBD2 (5 bases each). This CDR3 comprises 16 residues. V shed 1 base and J shed 4 bases, with 13 bases lying between them. The V gene's germline CDR1 is KGHDR and CDR2 SFDVKD. The CDR3 loop is CATSDFREGSYNEQFF. For the CDR3, the DNA is TGTGCCACCAGTGATTTTCGCGAGGGGAGTTACAATGAGCAGTTCTTC.

This clonotype was found many times. The chain combines TRBV29-1 with TRBJ2-5; weak D call: TRBD1 (5 bases). The V gene's germline CDR1 is SQVTM and CDR2 ANQGSEA. The CDR3 loop spans 13 amino acids. Between the trimmed V and J ends, which lost 4 bases and 5 bases, there was a span of 14 bases. The CDR3 sequence: CSVALTGWETQYF. The CDR3 DNA is TGCAGCGTTGCGTTAACAGGTTGGGAGACCCAGTACTTC.

V gene TRBV4-1 combines with J gene TRBJ2-7; 8 positions agree with TRBD2. There are 15 residues in the CDR3. Per germline, CDR1 MGHRA and CDR2 YSYEKL. J was trimmed by 2 bases and V by 1 base; bases with no gene match: 4. The CDR3 sequence is CASSQALAEPYEQYF. CDR3 bases: TGCGCCAGCAGCCAAGCACTAGCGGAACCCTACGAGCAGTACTTC.

J is TRBJ2-7 and V is TRBV6-2 or TRBV6-3, with 10 nucleotides matching TRBD2. CDR1 and CDR2 from the germline V gene are MNHEY and SVGEGT. J lost 1 base, V lost 5 bases, and 8 bases had no gene match. The CDR3 contains 16 residues. CDR3: CASSPLAGELSYEQYV. As DNA, the CDR3 is TGTGCCAGCAGTCCTCTAGCGGGAGAGCTATCCTACGAGCAGTACGTC.

A remark on this clonotype: A much larger clone is a single base away; this may be a read error. This chain links TRBV7-9 with TRBJ1-1; D not certain. Per germline, CDR1 SEHNR and CDR2 FQNEAQ (reference sequence). This CDR3 has 12 residues. V shed 5 bases and J shed 5 bases, with 9 bases lying between them. DNA of the CDR3: TGTGCCAGCAGCCCCGCGGGGACTGAAGCTTTCTTT. Its translation is CASSPAGTEAFF. Full variable domain (missing parts from reference TRBV7-9 and TRBJ1-1): DTGVSQNPRHKITKRGQNVTFRCDPISEHNRLYWYRQTLGQGPEFLTYFQNEAQLEKSRLLSDRFSAERPKGSFSTLEIQRTEQGDSAMYLCASSPAGTEAFFGQGTRLTVV.

This clonotype came up a few times. This rearrangement joins TRBV5-1 to TRBJ2-2; D perhaps matches TRBD2 (6 bases). Germline V gene data show CDR1 as SGHRS and CDR2 as YFSETQ. The CDR3 extends over 14 amino acids. Trimming cost V 0 bases and J 8 bases, with 11 bases left between them. CDR3 sequence: CASSLVGSSGELFF. The CDR3 coding sequence is TGCGCCAGCAGCTTGGTCGGGAGCAGTGGGGAGCTGTTTTTT.

A few counts support this clonotype. V is TRBV5-5 and J is TRBJ1-2; D is undetermined. Germline V gene lookup returns CDR1 SGHKS and CDR2 YYEKEE (reference sequence). With 3 bases removed from V and 1 base from J, the gap between germline ends came to 10 bases. This CDR3 comprises 14 residues. CDR3 coding DNA: TGTGCCAGCAGCTCCAGCCCCAATAACTATGGCTACACCTTC. Translating gives CASSSSPNNYGYTF.

This clonotype was observed many times. The chain couples TRBV18 to TRBJ2-3; TRBD2 is a possible D gene (6 bases). CDR3 length equals 14 residues. V lost 8 bases, J lost 4 bases, and 16 bases lay in between. In germline, CDR1 is KGHSH, CDR2 LQKENI. CDR3 amino acids: CASLSLAIADTQYF. CDR3 in DNA: TGTGCCAGCCTTTCCCTAGCGATTGCAGATACGCAGTATTTT.

This clonotype was seen ten or more times. The gene calls are TRBV4-1 and TRBJ2-1; the D gene is possibly TRBD2 (5 bases). CDR3 length: 12 residues. Trimming removed 3 bases from V and 10 bases from J, with 10 bases in between. Per the germline V gene, CDR1 is MGHRA and CDR2 is YSYEKL. The CDR3 nucleotides are TGCGCCAGCAGCCAGACGGGATGGGAGCAGTTCTTC. As protein: CASSQTGWEQFF.

The rearrangement links TRBV29-1 to TRBJ2-5; 8 bases are a match to TRBD1. The germline gives CDR1 SQVTM, CDR2 ANQGSEA. CDR3 length equals 14 residues. V lost 6 bases to trimming and J lost 7 bases; unmatched junction nucleotides: 13. CDR3 loop: CSVAGTGRSGTQYF. The CDR3 DNA follows: TGCAGCGTCGCCGGGACAGGCCGAAGCGGGACCCAGTACTTC.

The chain is built from TRBV9 and TRBJ2-2; maybe TRBD2 (5 bases). In germline, CDR1 is SGDLS, CDR2 YYNGEE. The CDR3 has 17 residues. V was shortened by 4 bases and J by 2 bases, with 18 bases between the two germline ends. As DNA, the CDR3 is TGTGCCAGCAGCCCCCAGTTGGGGAGTACCAACACCGGGGAGCTGTTTTTT. This translates into CASSPQLGSTNTGELFF.

This clonotype has just a few counts. The chain has TRBV29-1 and TRBJ2-3; D is possibly TRBD2 (6 bases). Germline CDR1 and CDR2: SQVTM and ANQGSEA. The V gene lost 6 bases and the J gene lost 5 bases, with 15 bases spanning the gap. This CDR3 region has 13 residues. CDR3 residues: CSVITGSGDTQYF. For the CDR3, the DNA is TGCAGCGTAATAACCGGGAGTGGAGATACGCAGTATTTT.

The chain uses TRBV6-1 and TRBJ2-7; 8 bases are shared with TRBD1. Germline V lookup: CDR1 MNHNS, CDR2 SASEGT. The CDR3 covers 15 residues. With 2 bases clipped from V and 7 bases from J, the junction kept 10 bases outside the gene matches. CDR3 DNA sequence: TGTGCCAGCAGTGAATTGGACAGGGTGGCTCGTGAGCAGTACTTC. This sequence encodes CASSELDRVAREQYF.

There are many counts of this clonotype. This sequence joins TRBV5-1 and TRBJ2-3; no firm D call. This CDR3 has 15 residues. Germline lookup yields CDR1 SGHRS and CDR2 YFSETQ. V lost 0 bases, J lost 2 bases, and 10 bases lay in between. In DNA form, the CDR3 reads TGCGCCAGCAGCTTGGACGGTGTTGACACAGATACGCAGTATTTT. The encoded protein is CASSLDGVDTDTQYF.